What follows are 21 T cell receptor beta chains derived from one specimen sequenced in a study of radiation and T cells in renal cell carcinoma. Described time point: blood 2 weeks post-SBRT. Specified treatment: 15 Gy SBRT to primary tumor, nephrectomy 4 weeks later. Sequencing used immunoSEQ multiplex PCR; TCRdb keeps in-frame clones, though not all of them. Here the sample spans tens of thousands of clones, roughly 79% being singletons. This specimen consisted of blood, obtained from a patient whose treatment included radiotherapy and nephrectomy. These receptors all come from a man in his 60s with renal cell carcinoma.

The chain uses TRBV10-1 and TRBJ2-5; D gene unclear. V was trimmed by 4 bases and J by 3 bases, leaving 6 bases between them. CDR3 length: 12 amino acids. Per the germline V gene, CDR1 is WNHNN and CDR2 is SYGVQD (reference sequence). The CDR3 here is CASSAGEETQYF. Here the CDR3 DNA reads TGCGCCAGCAGTGCTGGTGAAGAGACCCAGTACTTC.

V and J are TRBV10-3 and TRBJ1-2; D gene uncertain. The germline V gene has CDR1 ENHRY and CDR2 SYGVKD. Trimming removed 7 bases from V and 4 bases from J, with 16 bases in between. The CDR3 runs 14 residues. The CDR3 region is CAIMPDVKTYGYTF. The CDR3 region has the DNA TGTGCCATCATGCCCGACGTCAAGACCTATGGCTACACCTTC.

This chain links TRBV9 with TRBJ1-4, with 10 positions matching TRBD1. J gave up 5 bases and V 4 bases, and 2 bases lay outside the gene matches. This CDR3 is 14 amino acids long. The germline gives CDR1 SGDLS, CDR2 YYNGEE. CDR3 residues: CASSTTGGNEKLFF. CDR3 coding DNA: TGTGCCAGCAGCACGACAGGGGGCAATGAAAAACTGTTTTTT.

The CDR3 DNA reads TGTGCCAGCAGCTTGATCGCTAGCACAGATACGCAGTATTTT. Its translation: CASSLIASTDTQYF. The rearrangement joins TRBV7-9 to TRBJ2-3; D remains ambiguous. The CDR3 is 14 amino acids. Per germline, CDR1 SEHNR and CDR2 FQNEAQ (reference sequence). The V end lost 3 bases, the J end lost 0 bases, and 7 bases lay between the germline ends.

The rearrangement links TRBV13 to TRBJ2-1; 8 nucleotides match TRBD2. The length of the CDR3 is 14 residues. V gave up 2 bases and J gave up 7 bases; unmatched junction bases: 4. Germline CDR1 PRHDT, CDR2 FYEKMQ (reference sequence). The CDR3 DNA reads as TGTGCCAGCAGCTTATGGACTAGCCGGAATGAGCAGTTCTTC. Translated: CASSLWTSRNEQFF.

The chain joins TRBV7-6 to TRBJ2-3; TRBD2 aligns across 11 bases. The CDR3 is made up of 18 amino acids. Trimming removed 3 bases from V and 4 bases from J; junction bases left unmatched: 12. Germline V gives CDR1 SGHVS, CDR2 FNYEAQ. This CDR3 reads CASSFRLAGGLEADTQYF. The CDR3 DNA follows: TGTGCCAGCAGCTTTCGTCTAGCGGGGGGCCTGGAGGCAGATACGCAGTATTTT.

The V and J genes are TRBV6-4 and TRBJ2-1; either TRBD1 or TRBD2 may fit D (5 bases each). Germline V gives CDR1 MRHNA, CDR2 SNTAGT. Trimming stripped 2 bases from V and 5 bases from J, with 7 bases between. The CDR3 runs to 13 residues. This chain's CDR3 is CASSDGDHNEQFF. The CDR3 bases are TGTGCCAGCAGTGACGGGGACCACAATGAGCAGTTCTTC.

The chain recombines TRBV11-2 with TRBJ2-2, with 8 bases aligning to TRBD2. This CDR3 contains 16 residues. V lost 5 bases and J lost 6; bases outside the gene matches: 11. CDR1 and CDR2 (germline): SGHAT, FQNNGV. CDR3 sequence: CASSREGTSISGELFF. CDR3 coding DNA: TGTGCCAGCAGCCGGGAGGGCACTAGCATATCCGGGGAGCTGTTTTTT.

The chain employs TRBV29-1 and TRBJ2-7, with a weak D call TRBD1 (6 bases). V lost 1 base, J lost 4 bases, and 14 bases lay in between. The CDR3 covers 14 residues. Germline V gene sequence: CDR1 SQVTM, CDR2 ANQGSEA. The CDR3 sequence: CSVEGTDPGYEQYF. DNA for the CDR3: TGCAGCGTTGAAGGGACAGACCCCGGATACGAGCAGTACTTC.

The V and J genes are TRBV7-2 and TRBJ2-4; no clear D. CDR1 and CDR2 (germline): SGHTA, FQGNSA. This CDR3 has 14 amino acids. Trimming cost V 5 bases and J 8 bases, with 16 bases left between them. The CDR3: CASSKDPSSDIQYF. The CDR3 coding sequence is TGTGCCAGCAGCAAAGACCCAAGTTCGGACATTCAGTACTTC.

The chain carries TRBV4-3 and TRBJ1-2, with TRBD1 matching over 10 bases. This CDR3 region has 14 residues. Germline V gene data show CDR1 as LGHNA and CDR2 as YSLEER. V shed 3 bases and J 7 bases; nucleotides not matched to a gene: 5. The CDR3 loop reads CASSHGQGDAGYTF. The CDR3 DNA follows: TGCGCCAGCAGCCACGGACAGGGGGATGCTGGCTACACCTTC.

V and J are TRBV7-2 and TRBJ1-1, with D unclear. Per germline, CDR1 SGHTA and CDR2 FQGNSA. The CDR3 sequence is 16 residues long. Trimming removed 2 bases from V and 3 bases from J, with 16 bases in between. The CDR3 DNA follows: TGTGCCAGCAGCTTAACCTTAGGCATATACCACACTGAAGCTTTCTTT. Residues: CASSLTLGIYHTEAFF.

The chain couples TRBV4-3 to TRBJ1-1; 7 bases align to TRBD1. The V and J ends lost 0 bases and 3 bases, in that order; junction bases with no gene match: 4. From germline, CDR1 is LGHNA and CDR2 YSLEER. The CDR3 has 15 amino acids. The CDR3 is CASSQDTTGDTEAFF. For the CDR3, the DNA is TGCGCCAGCAGCCAAGATACCACAGGGGACACTGAAGCTTTCTTT.

J is TRBJ2-7 and V is TRBV5-1; a possible D gene is TRBD2 (5 bases). Trimming pared 0 bases from V and 1 base from J, leaving 8 bases between. The CDR3 length is 14 residues. Looked up from germline, CDR1 is SGHRS and CDR2 is YFSETQ. CDR3 amino acids: CASSLDPGSYEQYF. As DNA, the CDR3 is TGCGCCAGCAGCTTGGATCCGGGATCCTACGAGCAGTACTTC.

The chain recombines TRBV6-1 with TRBJ2-3; no clear D. The V gene's germline CDR1 is MNHNS and CDR2 SASEGT. V lost 8 bases and J lost 5, with 14 bases in between. This CDR3 region has 13 residues. The CDR3 spells CASSPRLEDTQYF. CDR3 bases: TGTGCCAGCTCCCCCAGGCTGGAAGATACGCAGTATTTT.

V is TRBV6-6 and J is TRBJ1-5, with D hard to call. The CDR3 loop spans 14 amino acids. V lost 2 bases, J lost 7 bases, and 12 bases lay in between. Germline values: CDR1 MNHNY, CDR2 SVGAGI (reference sequence). The CDR3 spells CASSYGRSGQPQHF. CDR3 DNA: TGTGCCAGCAGTTACGGGCGAAGTGGACAGCCCCAGCATTTT.

The chain links TRBV4-3 to TRBJ2-5; tentatively, D is TRBD1 or TRBD2 (6 bases each). This CDR3 is built from 14 residues. With 0 bases removed from V and 9 bases from J, the gap between germline ends came to 14 bases. Per germline, CDR1 LGHNA and CDR2 YSLEER. The CDR3 spells CASSQDAGGRAQYF. The CDR3 nucleotides read TGCGCCAGCAGCCAAGACGCCGGGGGCAGGGCCCAGTACTTC.

This sequence joins TRBV4-3 and TRBJ1-3; 9 positions agree with TRBD1. The CDR3 runs to 15 residues. With V trimmed by 6 bases and J by 2 bases, 5 bases remained unmatched. CDR1 and CDR2 (germline): LGHNA, YSLEER. Written as DNA, the CDR3 is TGCGCCAGCAGTTCCACAGGGGGCACTGGAAACACCATATATTTT. Its translation is CASSSTGGTGNTIYF.

The gene calls are TRBV27 and TRBJ1-1; no definite D call. V lost 0 bases and J 4 bases, leaving 12 bases between the germline ends. Germline loops: CDR1 MNHEY, CDR2 SMNVEV (reference sequence). The CDR3 consists of 15 residues. The CDR3, as DNA: TGTGCCAGCAGTTTATCGTTACGGGTCGCCACTGAAGCTTTCTTT. Protein product: CASSLSLRVATEAFF.

The V call is TRBV6-5, the J call TRBJ1-5; maybe TRBD1 (6 bases). V was trimmed by 4 bases and J by 4 bases, leaving 11 bases between them. The CDR3 totals 14 residues. Germline CDR1 reads MNHEY; CDR2 reads SVGAGI. The CDR3 coding sequence is TGTGCCAGCAGTTCCATAGGGGGGAATCAGCCCCAGCATTTT. It is translated as CASSSIGGNQPQHF.

V usage is TRBV6-1 and J usage is TRBJ2-2, with 8 bases aligning to TRBD1. Unmatched junction bases numbered 6, after V lost 4 bases and J lost 5 bases. Germline CDR1 MNHNS, CDR2 SASEGT. This CDR3 region has 15 residues. The CDR3 region has the DNA TGTGCCAGCAGTGCCGACAGGGGTCGGACCGGGGAGCTGTTTTTT. It specifies CASSADRGRTGELFF.